These T cell receptor beta chains were read from a single sample in a study of blood T cell repertoires in COVID-19. Profiling relied on immunoSEQ multiplex PCR, and the TCRdb table lists in-frame clones only, not all of them. The profile covers 250,000 to 300,000 clones, with approximately 81% appearing a single time and roughly 3.1% taken by the ten largest. What was sequenced was peripheral blood. Receptor source: a woman under 30 with acute or convalescent COVID-19. Both conserved end residues are part of each CDR3. The D gene is left open where the match is weak. Size is omitted from some rows. Given values are once, few, many or a class for expanded clones.

size	D	V	length	J	DNA	CDR3
-	-	TRBV20-1	12	TRBJ1-2	TGCAGTGCTAGTGTAGAAAACTATGGCTACACCTTC	CSASVENYGYTF
-	-	TRBV4-3	16	TRBJ2-2	TGCGCCAGCAGCCAAGACGTCCAGGGATGGACCGGGGAGCTGTTTTTT	CASSQDVQGWTGELFF
-	-	TRBV2	16	TRBJ2-1	TGTGCCAGCCTGGCGGCCCTACCCAGCTCCTACAATGAGCAGTTCTTC	CASLAALPSSYNEQFF
-	-	TRBV4-3	18	TRBJ2-1	TGCGCCAGCAGCCAAGATAATCTGGAGGGGGCTACGTGGCATGAGCAGTTCTTC	CASSQDNLEGATWHEQFF
few	-	TRBV6-5	14	TRBJ1-1	TGTGCCGCGAAACCCGGGACACCGAACACTGAAGCTTTCTTT	CAAKPGTPNTEAFF
once	-	TRBV18	14	TRBJ2-5	TGTGCCAGCTCACCAAGGAGAGCCGGGGAGACCCAGTACTTC	CASSPRRAGETQYF
-	TRBD2	TRBV7-2	15	TRBJ2-1	TGTGCCAGCAGCTTATGGGGGACTAGCGGGGATGAGCAGTTCTTC	CASSLWGTSGDEQFF
-	TRBD2	TRBV4-1	19	TRBJ2-1	TGCGCCAGCAGCCAAGATCCCGGACTAGCGCTTAGCTCCTACAATGAGCAGTTCTTC	CASSQDPGLALSSYNEQFF
-	TRBD1	TRBV7-9	14	TRBJ2-7	TGTGCCAGCAGCTTAGCCGACAGGGCCCACGAGCAGTACTTC	CASSLADRAHEQYF
-	TRBD2	TRBV19	14	TRBJ2-7	TGTGCCAGTAGTAGGACTAGCGGCTCCTACGAGCAGTACTTC	CASSRTSGSYEQYF
-	-	TRBV29-1	13	TRBJ2-3	TGCAGCGTTGTGGGTAGCGATAGGGATACGCAGTATTTT	CSVVGSDRDTQYF
-	-	TRBV7-2	13	TRBJ1-5	TGTGCCAGCAGCTTAGTGGGCACTCAGCCCCAGCATTTT	CASSLVGTQPQHF
-	TRBD1	TRBV6-5	13	TRBJ1-5	TGTGCCAGCAGAACAGGGGAGTATCAGCCCCAGCATTTT	CASRTGEYQPQHF
-	-	TRBV30	17	TRBJ1-5	TGTGCCTGGAGTGACAGGGAAGCCCTGGAGAGCAATCAGCCCCAGCATTTT	CAWSDREALESNQPQHF
-	TRBD1	TRBV7-9	14	TRBJ1-2	TGTGCCAGCAGCTCAGTCACAGGGGGGCGAGGCTACACCTTC	CASSSVTGGRGYTF
-	TRBD1	TRBV4-3	13	TRBJ1-1	TGCGCCAGCAGCCACAGAACAGGGGGTGAAGCTTTCTTT	CASSHRTGGEAFF
-	TRBD2	TRBV5-1	15	TRBJ2-7	TGCGCCAGCAGCGGAACAGCGGGAGGGCCGGGAGAGCAGTACTTC	CASSGTAGGPGEQYF
-	-	TRBV2	15	TRBJ1-5	TGTGCCAGCAGTCCTAATTCGGGGGGTAATCAGCCCCAGCATTTT	CASSPNSGGNQPQHF
-	-	TRBV9	14	TRBJ2-3	TGTGCCAGCAGCCCACAGGCCGTGACAGATACGCAGTATTTT	CASSPQAVTDTQYF
-	-	TRBV14	15	TRBJ2-7	TGTGCCAGCAGCCTCTCGACTATGCCCCCTTACGAGCAGTACTTC	CASSLSTMPPYEQYF
-	-	TRBV28	17	TRBJ1-2	TGTGCCAGCAGTTTGTCCCTTTCCGACAGAATCAACTATGGCTACACCTTC	CASSLSLSDRINYGYTF
-	TRBD2	TRBV10-3	15	TRBJ2-7	TGTGCCACAGGGGTAGCGGGGACCGAAAGGGGCGAGCAGTACTTC	CATGVAGTERGEQYF
-	-	TRBV7-2	14	TRBJ2-7	TGTGCCAGCAGCTTAGATTGGAGTTCCTACGAGCAGTACTTC	CASSLDWSSYEQYF
-	-	TRBV7-9	16	TRBJ1-1	TGTGCCAGCAGCTCTACAGTCCCCCAGAAAGACACTGAAGCTTTCTTT	CASSSTVPQKDTEAFF
few	-	TRBV27	13	TRBJ1-2	TGTGCCAGCAGTTTACAGGGCTTGAGTGGCTACACCTTC	CASSLQGLSGYTF
-	TRBD1	TRBV27	14	TRBJ1-1	TGTGCCAGCAGTTTACAGGGGGTAAGCGCTGAAGCTTTCTTT	CASSLQGVSAEAFF
once	-	TRBV19	14	TRBJ2-1	TGTGCCAGTAGTATAGTCCCCCAGGGAGGTGAGCAGTTCTTC	CASSIVPQGGEQFF
few	-	TRBV7-2	15	TRBJ1-3	TGTGCCAGCAGCTTAGCTCTTACGGGTGGAAACACCATATATTTT	CASSLALTGGNTIYF
-	-	TRBV7-2	13	TRBJ2-3	TGTGCCAGCAGCTTAGAGGCCAGGGATACGCAGTATTTT	CASSLEARDTQYF
-	-	TRBV5-8	11	TRBJ2-4	TGTGCCAGCAGCTCAGGCAACATTCAGTACTTC	CASSSGNIQYF
-	-	TRBV7-9	15	TRBJ2-1	TGTGCCAGCAGTCTCTTGGGGGCAAGGGGGAATGAGCAGTTCTTC	CASSLLGARGNEQFF
-	TRBD1	TRBV5-1	14	TRBJ1-1	TGCGCCAGCAGCACAGGGACAGGGGGTGGAAAGGCTTTCTTT	CASSTGTGGGKAFF
-	-	TRBV19	15	TRBJ1-6	TGTGCCAGTAGCCTCCGCGGGAGGGGTAATTCACCCCTCCACTTT	CASSLRGRGNSPLHF
once	TRBD2	TRBV7-8	17	TRBJ2-1	TGTGCCAGCAGCTCATCCCGACTAGCGGATACCTACAATGAGCAGTTCTTC	CASSSSRLADTYNEQFF
few	TRBD2	TRBV18	15	TRBJ2-3	TGTGCCAGCTCACCGGCGGGAGCGGGCACAGATACGCAGTATTTT	CASSPAGAGTDTQYF
-	TRBD1	TRBV6-1	18	TRBJ1-5	TGTGCCAGCAGTGAATTAATAGGGACAGGGCATTCCAATCAGCCCCAGCATTTT	CASSELIGTGHSNQPQHF
-	-	TRBV2	15	TRBJ1-1	TGTGCCAGCGCTAGCCGGGACACCCTGAACACTGAAGCTTTCTTT	CASASRDTLNTEAFF
-	TRBD2	TRBV30	17	TRBJ2-3	TGTGCCTGGACCGTGGGGGGAGGGGCCAGTAGCACAGATACGCAGTATTTT	CAWTVGGGASSTDTQYF
once	-	TRBV6-4	16	TRBJ2-6	TGTGCCAGCGCCGCACAGGGTTCCTCTGGGGCCAACGTCCTGACTTTC	CASAAQGSSGANVLTF
-	-	TRBV19	14	TRBJ2-3	TGTGCCAGTAGTTCGCGGCTCAGCACAGATACGCAGTATTTT	CASSSRLSTDTQYF
-	-	TRBV19	15	TRBJ2-3	TGTGCCAGTACGTCGGCGGTTACTAGCACAGATACGCAGTATTTT	CASTSAVTSTDTQYF
-	TRBD1	TRBV19	14	TRBJ2-5	TGTGCCAGTACCGGGACAGGGGGCGGGCAGACCCAGTACTTC	CASTGTGGGQTQYF
-	-	TRBV24-1	16	TRBJ2-4	TGTGCCAACGACAAAAGAATTTTAAGGGCCAAAAACATTCAGTACTTC	CANDKRILRAKNIQYF
-	-	TRBV5-1	14	TRBJ1-2	TGCGCCAGCAGCTTGGGCCAGGGGCCCTATGGCTACACCTTC	CASSLGQGPYGYTF
-	-	TRBV2	13	TRBJ1-2	TGTGCCAGCAGCGAGACAATTACCTATGGCTACACCTTC	CASSETITYGYTF
-	TRBD1	TRBV19	14	TRBJ1-5	TGTGCCAGTATGGGAGACAGGGAGAATCAGCCCCAGCATTTT	CASMGDRENQPQHF
-	-	TRBV14	19	TRBJ2-2	TGTGCCAGCAGCCAAGAAGGGGCAGCCTCCTTTCTGAACACCGGGGAGCTGTTTTTT	CASSQEGAASFLNTGELFF
-	TRBD2	TRBV27	15	TRBJ2-7	TGTGCCAGCAGTTCTACTAGCGGGAGGTTCGACGAGCAGTACTTC	CASSSTSGRFDEQYF
-	TRBD1	TRBV19	15	TRBJ2-5	TGTGCCAGTAGCCCCTGGACAGGGGGCTCCGAGACCCAGTACTTC	CASSPWTGGSETQYF
-	TRBD1	TRBV6-6	14	TRBJ1-2	TGTGCCAGCACCGCGACAGGGGTAGATGATGGCTACACCTTC	CASTATGVDDGYTF
few	-	TRBV21-1	14	TRBJ1-5	TGTGCCAGCAGCAACGTGGCCAGAAATCAGCCCCAGCATTTT	CASSNVARNQPQHF
-	TRBD2	TRBV24-1	15	TRBJ2-1	TGTGCCACCTCCAGCGGGAGGGCCTCTTTCGGTGAGCAGTTCTTC	CATSSGRASFGEQFF
-	-	TRBV12-3/TRBV12-4	13	TRBJ1-4	TGTGCCAGCAGTTTATCCAAGGGGCGGAAACTGTTTTTT	CASSLSKGRKLFF
-	TRBD1	TRBV5-6	19	TRBJ2-6	TGTGCCAGCAGCTGGACGGGACAGGGGACGATCTCTGGGGCCAACGTCCTGACTTTC	CASSWTGQGTISGANVLTF
-	TRBD1	TRBV29-1	14	TRBJ2-7	TGCAGCGCGCGTTGGGACAGGGGGTCCTACGAGCAGTACTTC	CSARWDRGSYEQYF
once	TRBD2	TRBV19	16	TRBJ2-1	TGTGCCAGTAGTATAGAAGCGGGAGTCCTTTACAATGAGCAGTTCTTC	CASSIEAGVLYNEQFF
once	TRBD2	TRBV29-1	16	TRBJ2-2	TGCAGCGTTGAAGATTTGACTAGCGGGAGGCACGGGGAGCTGTTTTTT	CSVEDLTSGRHGELFF
-	TRBD1	TRBV6-6	16	TRBJ2-7	TGTGCCAGCAGAGACTCACGGGGACAGCACCCCTACGAGCAGTACTTC	CASRDSRGQHPYEQYF